Each of the 25 T cell receptor beta chains below was sequenced from the same sample in a study of cytotoxic CD8 clonotypes in ibrutinib-treated CLL. Clones were sequenced by immunoSEQ multiplex PCR, and TCRdb holds only the in-frame ones, with some missing. This repertoire shows approximately 33,000 clones, approximately 70% found once; its top ten account for about 27%. The source material was PBMCs, sampled before ibrutinib treatment. The receptors derive from a human donor with chronic lymphocytic leukemia.

The rearrangement uses TRBV30 and TRBJ1-2; D unclear. Trimming shortened V by 4 bases and J by 3 bases, and 18 bases separated the two germline ends. The CDR3 is 15 residues long. Germline assignment: CDR1 GTSNPN and CDR2 SVGIG (reference sequence). CDR3 region: CAWNRPLGGHYGYTF. CDR3 nucleotides: TGTGCCTGGAACCGACCTTTGGGAGGGCACTATGGCTACACCTTC.

This clone was seen once. CDR3 region: CASSTAGVDNEQFF. The CDR3, as DNA: TGTGCCAGCAGCACAGCGGGGGTTGACAATGAGCAGTTCTTC. The J gene is TRBJ2-1, the V gene TRBV7-9; TRBD2 matches at 8 bases. The germline gives CDR1 SEHNR, CDR2 FQNEAQ (reference sequence). The CDR3 extends over 14 amino acids. V lost 5 bases, J lost 5 bases, and 5 bases stayed unmatched.

The genes are TRBV28 and TRBJ2-3; 8 bases align to TRBD1. Germline lookup yields CDR1 MDHEN and CDR2 SYDVKM. V lost 5 bases and J lost 1; bases outside the gene matches: 17. This CDR3 has 19 residues. The CDR3 spells CASSKPGQEGVGGTDTQYF. The DNA for the CDR3 is TGTGCCAGCAGTAAACCGGGACAGGAGGGGGTCGGTGGCACAGATACGCAGTATTTT.

The chain couples TRBV7-8 to TRBJ2-7, with 14 positions matching TRBD2. The V segment lost 5 bases and the J segment 6 bases; nucleotides outside the gene matches: 9. The CDR3 spans 16 residues. Germline-derived CDR1 and CDR2 are SGHVS and FQNEAQ. CDR3 sequence reads: CASSPGTSGSLAEQYF. CDR3 sequence (DNA): TGTGCCAGCAGCCCCGGGACTAGCGGGAGTCTAGCCGAGCAGTACTTC.

The genes are TRBV5-1 and TRBJ2-7; unclear D gene. V dropped 0 bases and J dropped 2 bases, with 12 bases sitting between them. Germline assignment: CDR1 SGHRS and CDR2 YFSETQ. The CDR3 runs to 15 residues. CDR3 amino acids: CASSLGAVSPYEQYF. CDR3 bases: TGCGCCAGCAGCTTGGGGGCGGTTTCCCCCTACGAGCAGTACTTC. Together with reference TRBV5-1 and TRBJ2-7, the CDR3 gives the full variable domain: KAGVTQTPRYLIKTRGQQVTLSCSPISGHRSVSWYQQTPGQGLQFLFEYFSETQRNKGNFPGRFSGRQFSNSRSEMNVSTLELGDSALYLCASSLGAVSPYEQYFGPGTRLTVT.

This clone came up a few times. The chain joins TRBV5-1 to TRBJ2-7, with no clear D. CDR1 and CDR2 (germline): SGHRS, YFSETQ. The ends were cut back, 2 bases at V and 1 base at J, with 10 bases in the middle. The CDR3 spans 14 residues. CDR3 nucleotides: TGCGCCAGCAGCTTAGACACTCGTTCCTACGAGCAGTACTTC. This sequence encodes CASSLDTRSYEQYF.

The genes are TRBV15 and TRBJ1-2; weak D call: TRBD1 (5 bases). Germline V gene lookup returns CDR1 LNHNV and CDR2 YYDKDF (reference sequence). This CDR3 contains 15 residues. Between the trimmed V and J ends, which lost 5 bases and 4 bases, there was a span of 17 bases. The CDR3 protein is CATSEGPGNLYGYTF. DNA of the CDR3: TGTGCCACCAGCGAGGGGCCAGGAAACCTCTATGGCTACACCTTC.

The genes are TRBV21-1 and TRBJ1-3; the D segment call TRBD1 is taken from the table without a DNA check. TRBV21-1 is a listed pseudogene. CDR3 length equals 16 residues. The CDR3 bases are TGTGCCAGCAGCAGTCCGGGCAGGGGGGTTGGAAACACCATATATTTT. It specifies CASSSPGRGVGNTIYF.

The rearrangement links TRBV23-1 to TRBJ2-5; 15 nucleotides match TRBD2. TRBV23-1 carries the ORF label, with uncertain function. V lost 5 bases, J lost 5 bases, and 18 bases stayed unmatched. CDR3 length: 20 residues. The CDR3 region is CASSAFCDWTSGGANETQYF. DNA of the CDR3: TGCGCCAGCAGTGCTTTTTGCGATTGGACTAGCGGGGGGGCAAATGAGACCCAGTACTTC.

The table lists this clone with a few counts. The rearrangement uses TRBV6-5 and TRBJ2-7; unclear D gene. V gave up 6 bases and J gave up 1 base, with 10 bases separating them. The CDR3 has 13 residues. Germline V gives CDR1 MNHEY, CDR2 SVGAGI. DNA of the CDR3: TGTGCCAGCAGGGGCCCGGGTTCCTACGAGCAGTACTTC. Encoded protein: CASRGPGSYEQYF.

CDR3 sequence (DNA): TGTGCCAGCAGCTTAGCGGGCCCGGGACAGGGTGCGGAGACCCAGTACTTC. Translation gives CASSLAGPGQGAETQYF. The chain links TRBV7-2 to TRBJ2-5; 9 positions agree with TRBD1. Looked up from germline, CDR1 is SGHTA and CDR2 is FQGNSA. The CDR3 contains 17 residues. V dropped 0 bases and J dropped 5; count of bases not matched to a gene: 10.

This clone was recorded once. The chain has TRBV7-8 and TRBJ2-7; 9 nucleotides agree with TRBD1. Per the germline V gene, CDR1 is SGHVS and CDR2 is FQNEAQ. The V segment lost 4 bases and the J segment 3 bases; nucleotides outside the gene matches: 4. There are 14 residues in the CDR3. DNA of the CDR3: TGTGCCAGCAGCTCCGACAGGGGGGGCTACGAGCAGTACTTC. Its protein is CASSSDRGGYEQYF.

This sequence joins TRBV4-1 and TRBJ2-3, with 9 bases identical to TRBD2. The CDR3 covers 15 residues. The J segment lost 0 bases and the V segment lost 3 bases, leaving 1 base of the junction unmatched. Per the germline V gene, CDR1 is MGHRA and CDR2 is YSYEKL. DNA for the CDR3: TGCGCCAGCAGCCATGCGGGGGGGAGCACAGATACGCAGTATTTT. Protein sequence: CASSHAGGSTDTQYF.

The V and J genes are TRBV9 and TRBJ1-2; unclear D gene. The CDR3 contains 17 residues. V lost 3 bases, J lost 3 bases, and 21 bases lay in between. Germline V lookup: CDR1 SGDLS, CDR2 YYNGEE. Written as DNA, the CDR3 is TGTGCCAGCAGCGCAGACCCCCAGAAATCCCCCCACTATGGCTACACCTTC. Protein: CASSADPQKSPHYGYTF.

V usage is TRBV5-6 and J usage is TRBJ1-3; D uncertain. Looked up from germline, CDR1 is SGHDT and CDR2 is YYEEEE. The V end lost 1 base, the J end lost 3 bases, and 23 bases lay between the germline ends. The CDR3 totals 19 residues. As DNA, the CDR3 is TGTGCCAGCAGCTTGAGAGGGTTGCGGACCGCATCGGGTGGAAACACCATATATTTT. Its protein product is CASSLRGLRTASGGNTIYF.

The rearrangement uses TRBV28 and TRBJ1-2, with D tentatively TRBD1 (5 bases). The CDR3 is 16 residues long. Germline values: CDR1 MDHEN, CDR2 SYDVKM. Deletions cut 8 bases from V and 0 bases from J, with 19 bases between. CDR3 in DNA: TGTGCCAGCTTCAGGCAGGGAGGAGGACCTAACTATGGCTACACCTTC. Translated, it gives CASFRQGGGPNYGYTF.

This clone has more than one count but fewer than ten. The chain combines TRBV19 with TRBJ2-1; TRBD1 matches 7 bases. The trim removed 10 bases at V and 6 bases at J, leaving 12 bases unmatched. Germline V lookup: CDR1 LNHDA, CDR2 SQIVND (reference sequence). CDR3 length: 14 amino acids. CDR3 protein: CAISRDRDPNEQFF. In DNA form, the CDR3 reads TGTGCCATCTCAAGGGACAGAGACCCCAATGAGCAGTTCTTC.

This chain uses TRBV11-2 with TRBJ1-5, with a weak D call TRBD1 (5 bases). V was trimmed by 0 bases and J by 3 bases, leaving 9 bases between them. The CDR3 sequence is 15 residues long. Germline CDR1 is SGHAT and CDR2 is FQNNGV. CDR3 DNA: TGTGCCAGCAGCTTAGAGTCAGGGCTCAATCAGCCCCAGCATTTT. Amino acids: CASSLESGLNQPQHF.

The V gene is TRBV19, the J gene TRBJ2-7; 9 nucleotides match TRBD1. The J segment lost 3 bases and the V segment lost 7 bases, leaving 10 bases of the junction unmatched. This CDR3 is built from 15 residues. The germline V gene has CDR1 LNHDA and CDR2 SQIVND (reference sequence). The CDR3 spells CASTFGQGTYYEQYF. The CDR3 DNA is TGTGCCAGTACCTTCGGACAGGGGACTTACTACGAGCAGTACTTC.

This clone was counted a few times. The DNA for the CDR3 is TGTGCCAGCAGTGTTGATCCCCGGCAGCCCCAGCATTTT. This encodes CASSVDPRQPQHF. V gene TRBV2 combines with J gene TRBJ1-5; D is undetermined. V lost 4 bases, J lost 7 bases, and 11 bases lay in between. The V gene's germline CDR1 is SNHLY and CDR2 FYNNEI. The CDR3 extends over 13 amino acids.

This clone was seen only a few times. The V call is TRBV5-1, the J call TRBJ2-7; no clear D gene. CDR3 length: 13 residues. Deletions cut 0 bases from V and 3 bases from J, with 7 bases between. Germline lookup yields CDR1 SGHRS and CDR2 YFSETQ. DNA for the CDR3: TGCGCCAGCAGCTTGGAGGTCTTCTACGAGCAGTACTTC. Encoded protein: CASSLEVFYEQYF.

The rearrangement links TRBV25-1 to TRBJ1-2; possible D gene TRBD1, 6 bases. In germline, CDR1 is MGHDK, CDR2 SYGVNS. Trimming took 1 base from V and 5 from J, leaving 20 bases between them. CDR3 length: 17 residues. The CDR3 region is CASSESPAGATRYGYTF. CDR3 sequence (DNA): TGTGCCAGCAGTGAATCCCCCGCAGGGGCGACGAGGTATGGCTACACCTTC.

The V gene is TRBV20-1, the J gene TRBJ2-4; D not certain. V was clipped by 2 bases and J by 7 bases, with 6 bases between them. This CDR3 has 11 amino acids. Germline V gene lookup returns CDR1 DFQATT and CDR2 SNEGSKA (reference sequence). CDR3 DNA: TGCAGTGCTAGACAAAACAACATTCAGTACTTC. This translates into CSARQNNIQYF.

The V call is TRBV28, the J call TRBJ2-7; 8 nucleotides line up with TRBD1. V was pared by 4 bases and J by 3 bases, with 8 bases of the junction left unmatched. The CDR3 contains 15 residues. Germline V CDR1 and CDR2: MDHEN, SYDVKM. The CDR3 spells CASSSQDRVRYEQYF. The CDR3 DNA is TGTGCCAGCAGTTCACAGGACAGGGTCCGCTACGAGCAGTACTTC.

This clone was counted ten times or more. The chain has TRBV7-2 and TRBJ2-7, with unresolved D. Germline CDR1 is SGHTA and CDR2 is FQGNSA. Trimming removed 0 bases from V and 5 bases from J, with 2 bases in between. This CDR3 is built from 11 residues. The CDR3 spells CASSLAHEQYF. CDR3 DNA: TGTGCCAGCAGCTTAGCCCACGAGCAGTACTTC.